This TCR beta chain was captured in a study of OX40 agonist ivuxolimab in advanced cancers. Overall study: Ivuxolimab, which patients received intravenously every 2 weeks, was dosed at 0.01 to 10 mg/kg. Three patients got partial responses; one had hepatocellular carcinoma and two had cutaneous melanoma. Regarding the study as a whole: Relative to CD4+ cells, CD8+ T cells on average had more expanded clones.

Germline V CDR1 and CDR2: LNHDA, SQIVND (reference sequence). Trimming pared 5 bases from V and 2 bases from J, leaving 8 bases between. The CDR3 totals 13 residues. Systemic immunosuppression or a history of autoimmune disease excluded patients. On this clone itself: Antigen specificity is unknown.

This table comes from immunoSEQ multiplex PCR, and its TCRdb copy is limited to in-frame clones, with some not included. The profile shows under 100,000 clones, about 84% of them singletons. This material consisted of CD4+ or CD8+ T cells sorted from blood, taken in a trial of the OX40 agonist ivuxolimab. The source is an adult with an advanced solid tumor such as melanoma, head and neck, liver or kidney cancer. The rearrangement joins TRBV19 to TRBJ2-3, with D perhaps TRBD1 (5 bases). CDR3 residues: CASSPGNTDTQYF. CDR3 nucleotides: TGTGCCAGTAGTCCAGGGAACACAGATACGCAGTATTTT. Complete variable domain (other parts from reference TRBV19 and TRBJ2-3): DGGITQSPKYLFRKEGQNVTLSCEQNLNHDAMYWYRQDPGQGLRLIYYSQIVNDFQKGDIAEGYSVSREKKESFPLTVTSAQKNPTAFYLCASSPGNTDTQYFGPGTRLTVL.